This T cell receptor beta chain was sequenced for a study of cytomegalovirus exposure and HLA in healthy donors. Assay: immunoSEQ multiplex PCR; the TCRdb copy retains only in-frame clones and omits some. This sample has about 160,000 clones, with 85% to 90% found just once. The CDR3 contains 12 residues. Trimming took off 2 bases at V and 8 bases at J, with 7 bases between the two ends. Germline loops: CDR1 SGHVS, CDR2 FQNEAQ. The donors were members of the validation cohort, which comprised about 120 subjects and was separate from the first cohort of 666 subjects. The chain uses TRBV7-8 and TRBJ2-4, with unresolved D. The source is a man between 18 and 29 years old in good health and CMV-seronegative. Sequences were obtained from PBMCs. The CDR3 sequence is CASSLPLDIQYF. CDR3 bases: TGTGCCAGCAGCTTACCGTTAGACATTCAGTACTTC. The whole variable domain, remainder taken from reference TRBV7-8 and TRBJ2-4, is GAGVSQSPRYKVAKRGQDVALRCDPISGHVSLFWYQQALGQGPEFLTYFQNEAQLDKSGLPSDRFFAERPEGSVSTLKIQRTQQEDSAVYLCASSLPLDIQYFGAGTRLSVL.